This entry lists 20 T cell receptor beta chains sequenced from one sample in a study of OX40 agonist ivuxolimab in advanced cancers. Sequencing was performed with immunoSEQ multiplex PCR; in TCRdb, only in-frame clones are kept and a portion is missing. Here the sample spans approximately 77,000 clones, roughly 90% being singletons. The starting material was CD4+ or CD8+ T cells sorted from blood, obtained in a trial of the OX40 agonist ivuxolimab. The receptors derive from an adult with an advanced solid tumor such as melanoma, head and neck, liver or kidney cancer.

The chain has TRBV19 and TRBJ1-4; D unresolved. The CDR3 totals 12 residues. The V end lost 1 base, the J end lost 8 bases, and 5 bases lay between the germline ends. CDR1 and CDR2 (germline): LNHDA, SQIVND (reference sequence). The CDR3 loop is CASSIVGEKLFF. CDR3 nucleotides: TGTGCCAGTAGTATAGTAGGAGAAAAACTGTTTTTT.

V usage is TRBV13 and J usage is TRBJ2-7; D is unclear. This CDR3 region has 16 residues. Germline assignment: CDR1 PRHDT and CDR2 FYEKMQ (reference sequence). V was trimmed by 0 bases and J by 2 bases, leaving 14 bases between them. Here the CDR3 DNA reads TGTGCCAGCAGCTTAGGTCCAGGTTCAAAGGCCTACGAGCAGTACTTC. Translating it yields CASSLGPGSKAYEQYF.

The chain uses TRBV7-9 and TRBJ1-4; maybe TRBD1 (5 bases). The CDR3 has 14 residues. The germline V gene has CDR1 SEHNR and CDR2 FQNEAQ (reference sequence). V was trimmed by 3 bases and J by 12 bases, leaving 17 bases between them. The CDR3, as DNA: TGTGCCAGCAGCTTCACGGCAGGGAGCAGGGAACTGTTTTTT. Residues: CASSFTAGSRELFF.

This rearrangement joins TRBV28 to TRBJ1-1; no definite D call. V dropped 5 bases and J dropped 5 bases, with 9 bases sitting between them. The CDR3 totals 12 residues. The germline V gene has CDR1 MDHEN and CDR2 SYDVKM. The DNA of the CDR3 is TGTGCCAGCAGTCAAACGGGGACTGAAGCTTTCTTT. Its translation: CASSQTGTEAFF.

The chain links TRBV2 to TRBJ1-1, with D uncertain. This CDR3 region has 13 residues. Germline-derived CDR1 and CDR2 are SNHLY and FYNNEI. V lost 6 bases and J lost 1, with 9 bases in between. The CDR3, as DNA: TGTGCCAGCAGAGCCATATCGAACACTGAAGCTTTCTTT. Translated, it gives CASRAISNTEAFF.

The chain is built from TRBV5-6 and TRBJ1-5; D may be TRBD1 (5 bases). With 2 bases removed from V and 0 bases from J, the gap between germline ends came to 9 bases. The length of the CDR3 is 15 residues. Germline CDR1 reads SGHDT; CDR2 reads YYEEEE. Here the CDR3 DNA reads TGTGCCAGCAGCTTCCAGGGTTCTAGCAATCAGCCCCAGCATTTT. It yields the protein CASSFQGSSNQPQHF.

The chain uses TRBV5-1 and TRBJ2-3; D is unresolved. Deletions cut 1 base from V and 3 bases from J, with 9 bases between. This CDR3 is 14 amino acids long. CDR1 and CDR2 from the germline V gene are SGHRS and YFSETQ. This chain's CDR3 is CASSLRWRTDTQYF. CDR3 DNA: TGCGCCAGCAGCTTGAGGTGGCGTACAGATACGCAGTATTTT. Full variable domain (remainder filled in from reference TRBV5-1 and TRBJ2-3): KAGVTQTPRYLIKTRGQQVTLSCSPISGHRSVSWYQQTPGQGLQFLFEYFSETQRNKGNFPGRFSGRQFSNSRSEMNVSTLELGDSALYLCASSLRWRTDTQYFGPGTRLTVL.

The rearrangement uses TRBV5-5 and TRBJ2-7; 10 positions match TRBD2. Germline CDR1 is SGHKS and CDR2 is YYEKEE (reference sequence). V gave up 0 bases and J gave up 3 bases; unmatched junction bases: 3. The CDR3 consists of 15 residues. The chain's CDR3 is CASSLDLAGVYEQYF. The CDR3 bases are TGTGCCAGCAGCTTGGATCTAGCGGGGGTCTACGAGCAGTACTTC.

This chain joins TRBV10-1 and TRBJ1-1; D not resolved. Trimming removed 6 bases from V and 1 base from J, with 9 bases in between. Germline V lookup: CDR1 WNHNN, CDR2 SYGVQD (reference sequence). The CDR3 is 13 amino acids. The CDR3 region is CASSGFRNTEAFF. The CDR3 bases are TGCGCCAGCAGCGGATTTAGGAACACTGAAGCTTTCTTT.

CDR3 DNA sequence: TGTGCCAGCAGCGTAGTGAAGGAGACCCAGTACTTC. Its protein product is CASSVVKETQYF. The chain combines TRBV7-9 with TRBJ2-5, with D unresolved. The germline V and J ends were trimmed by 5 bases and 5 bases, with 9 bases remaining between them. CDR3 length: 12 residues. Per germline, CDR1 SEHNR and CDR2 FQNEAQ (reference sequence).

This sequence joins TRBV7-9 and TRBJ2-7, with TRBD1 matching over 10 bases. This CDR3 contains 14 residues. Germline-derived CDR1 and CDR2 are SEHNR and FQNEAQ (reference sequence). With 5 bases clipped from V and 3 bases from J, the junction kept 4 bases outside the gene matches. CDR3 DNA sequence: TGTGCCAGCAGCCCAAGGACAGGGGGCTACGAGCAGTACTTC. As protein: CASSPRTGGYEQYF.

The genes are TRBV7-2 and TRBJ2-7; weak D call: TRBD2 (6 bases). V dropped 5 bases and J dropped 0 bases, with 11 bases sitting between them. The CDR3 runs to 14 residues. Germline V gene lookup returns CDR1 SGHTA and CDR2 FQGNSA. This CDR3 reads CASSGGRTSYEQYF. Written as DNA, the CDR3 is TGTGCCAGCAGCGGAGGGAGGACCTCCTACGAGCAGTACTTC.

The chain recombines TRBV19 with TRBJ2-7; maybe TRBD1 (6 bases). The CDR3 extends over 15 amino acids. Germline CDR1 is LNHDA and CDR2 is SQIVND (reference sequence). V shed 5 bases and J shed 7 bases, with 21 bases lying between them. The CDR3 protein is CASSLYDRTVGEQYF. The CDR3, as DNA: TGTGCCAGTAGTCTGTACGACAGGACCGTTGGTGAGCAGTACTTC.

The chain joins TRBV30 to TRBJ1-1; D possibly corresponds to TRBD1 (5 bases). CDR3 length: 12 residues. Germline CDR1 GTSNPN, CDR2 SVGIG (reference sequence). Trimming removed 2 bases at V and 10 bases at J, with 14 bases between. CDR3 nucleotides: TGTGCCTGGAGTTTGGCAGGGCTTCCAGCTTTCTTT. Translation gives CAWSLAGLPAFF.

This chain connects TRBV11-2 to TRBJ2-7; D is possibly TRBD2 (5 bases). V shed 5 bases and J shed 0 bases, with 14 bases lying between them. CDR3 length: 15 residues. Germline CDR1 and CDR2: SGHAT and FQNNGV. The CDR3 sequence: CASSRRTASSYEQYF. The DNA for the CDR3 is TGTGCCAGCAGCCGACGGACTGCGAGCTCCTACGAGCAGTACTTC.

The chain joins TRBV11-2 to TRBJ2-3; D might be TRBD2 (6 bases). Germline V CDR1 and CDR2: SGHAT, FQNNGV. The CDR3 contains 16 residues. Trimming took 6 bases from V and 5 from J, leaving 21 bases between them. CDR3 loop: CASSYGGASARDTQYF. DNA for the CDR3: TGTGCCAGCAGTTACGGAGGGGCTAGCGCGAGAGATACGCAGTATTTT.

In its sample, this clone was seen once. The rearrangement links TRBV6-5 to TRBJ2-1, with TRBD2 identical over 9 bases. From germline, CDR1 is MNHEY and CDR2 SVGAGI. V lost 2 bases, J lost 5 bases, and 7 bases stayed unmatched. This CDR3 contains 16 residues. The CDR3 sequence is CASSYRAGGPNNEQFF. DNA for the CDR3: TGTGCCAGCAGTTACCGAGCGGGAGGCCCTAACAATGAGCAGTTCTTC.

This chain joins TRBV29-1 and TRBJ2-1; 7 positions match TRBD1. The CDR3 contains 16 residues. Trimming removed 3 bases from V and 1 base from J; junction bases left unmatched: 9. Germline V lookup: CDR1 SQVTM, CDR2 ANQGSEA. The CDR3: CSVETDRVFSYNEQFF. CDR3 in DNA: TGCAGCGTTGAGACCGACAGGGTCTTTTCCTACAATGAGCAGTTCTTC.

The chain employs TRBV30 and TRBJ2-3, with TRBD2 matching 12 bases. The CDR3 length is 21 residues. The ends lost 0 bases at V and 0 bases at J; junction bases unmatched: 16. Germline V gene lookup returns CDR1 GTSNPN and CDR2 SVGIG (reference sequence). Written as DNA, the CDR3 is TGTGCCTGGAGTGTGCTTTTCAAACTAGCGGGAGGCCCTACTAGCACAGATACGCAGTATTTT. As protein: CAWSVLFKLAGGPTSTDTQYF.

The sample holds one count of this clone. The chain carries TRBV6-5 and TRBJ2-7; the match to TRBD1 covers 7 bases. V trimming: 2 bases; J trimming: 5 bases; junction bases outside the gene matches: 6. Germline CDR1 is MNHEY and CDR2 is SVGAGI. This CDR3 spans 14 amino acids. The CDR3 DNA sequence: TGTGCCAGCAGTTACCGGAACAGGGGAGACGAGCAGTACTTC. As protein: CASSYRNRGDEQYF.